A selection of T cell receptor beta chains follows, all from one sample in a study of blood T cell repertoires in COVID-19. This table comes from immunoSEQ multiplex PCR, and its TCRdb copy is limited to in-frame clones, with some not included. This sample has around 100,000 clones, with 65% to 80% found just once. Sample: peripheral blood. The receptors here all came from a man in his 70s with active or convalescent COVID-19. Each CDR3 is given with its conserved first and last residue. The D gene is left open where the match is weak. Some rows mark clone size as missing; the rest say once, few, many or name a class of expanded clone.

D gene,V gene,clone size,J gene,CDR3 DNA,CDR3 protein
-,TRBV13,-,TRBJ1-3,TGTGCCAGCAGCTTACTCAGGGACACCATATATTTT,CASSLLRDTIYF
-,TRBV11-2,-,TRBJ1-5,TGTGCCAGCAGCTCCTCTTTTGAGCAGCCCCAGCATTTT,CASSSSFEQPQHF
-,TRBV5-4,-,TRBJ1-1,TGTGCCAGCAGCAACGTCCTGGGTTCGGGAGGGGCTGAAGCTTTCTTT,CASSNVLGSGGAEAFF
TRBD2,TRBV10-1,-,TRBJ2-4,TGCGCCAGCAGTGAGGGCGCGCGGGAGTATGGGAGAGGCATTCAGTACTTC,CASSEGAREYGRGIQYF
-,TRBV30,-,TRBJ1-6,TGTGCCTGGACACGGGGTGGTAGGCTGAACAATTCACCCCTCCACTTT,CAWTRGGRLNNSPLHF
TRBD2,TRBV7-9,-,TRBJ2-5,TGTGCCAGCAGCTCCTTCGGACTAGCGGGAGTTAGGGAGACCCAGTACTTC,CASSSFGLAGVRETQYF
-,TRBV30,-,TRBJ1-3,TGTGCCTGGAGAAGGAGCTCTGGAAACACCATATATTTT,CAWRRSSGNTIYF
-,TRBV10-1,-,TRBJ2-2,TGCGCCAGCAGTGAGAGGGGAAGGGGGAACACCGGGGAGCTGTTTTTT,CASSERGRGNTGELFF
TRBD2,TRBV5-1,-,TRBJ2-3,TGCGCCAGCAGCTTGTTGGCGGGGGATTTAACAGATACGCAGTATTTT,CASSLLAGDLTDTQYF
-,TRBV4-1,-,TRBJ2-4,TGCGCCAGCAGCCAAGAGAGGGGGGGGCTCCTAGCCAAAAACATTCAGTACTTC,CASSQERGGLLAKNIQYF
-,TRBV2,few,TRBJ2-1,TGTGCCAGCAGTGAAGGGGTTGGCGGCTACTATCAGGGTGAGCAGTTCTTC,CASSEGVGGYYQGEQFF
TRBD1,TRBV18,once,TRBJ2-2,TGTGCCAGCTCACCCATGACAGGGGCAGAAAACACCGGGGAGCTGTTTTTT,CASSPMTGAENTGELFF
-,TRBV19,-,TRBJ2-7,TGTGCCAGTAGTCCCCGCGGAGGGAATACCTACGAGCAGTACTTC,CASSPRGGNTYEQYF
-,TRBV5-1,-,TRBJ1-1,TGCGCCAGCAGCTTGGTAGGGGAGAACACTGAAGCTTTCTTT,CASSLVGENTEAFF
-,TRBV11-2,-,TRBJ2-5,TGTGCCAGCAGCTTAGTGACGGGGCAAGAGACCCAGTACTTC,CASSLVTGQETQYF
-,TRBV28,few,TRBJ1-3,TGTGCCAGCACTCAACCTCCCGGGACAACCATATATTTT,CASTQPPGTTIYF
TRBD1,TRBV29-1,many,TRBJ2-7,TGCAGCGCCCGACAGGGGCTCTCCTACGAGCAGTACTTC,CSARQGLSYEQYF
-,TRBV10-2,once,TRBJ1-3,TGCGCCAGCCGAGTCGGGATCTCTGGAAACACCATATATTTT,CASRVGISGNTIYF
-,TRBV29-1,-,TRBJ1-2,TGCAGCGTTGGTTGGGCCCCCATGGGCTACACCTTC,CSVGWAPMGYTF
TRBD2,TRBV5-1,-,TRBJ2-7,TGCGCCAGCAGCTTCGCGGGGGAGGGAGAGCAGTACTTC,CASSFAGEGEQYF
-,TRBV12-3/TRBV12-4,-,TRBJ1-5,TGTGCCAGCAGTTCCTCTTTACTTCAGCCCCAGCATTTT,CASSSSLLQPQHF
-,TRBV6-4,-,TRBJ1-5,TGTGCCAGCAGTGGTCCTAGCGGCAGGCCCCTAAGCAATCAGCCCCAGCATTTT,CASSGPSGRPLSNQPQHF
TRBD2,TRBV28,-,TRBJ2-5,TGTGCCATCGAACCGGGGGGGGCCCCTTTCCAAGAGACCCAGTACTTC,CAIEPGGAPFQETQYF
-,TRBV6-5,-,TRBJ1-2,TGTGCCAGCAGCGGGGGGCTTGGCTACACCTTC,CASSGGLGYTF
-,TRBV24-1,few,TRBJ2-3,TGTGCCACTTCCGGGGGTGGACTACTCACAGATACGCAGTATTTT,CATSGGGLLTDTQYF
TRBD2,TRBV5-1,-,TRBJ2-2,TGCGCCAGCAGCTTCGGGACTAGCGGGGGCTACGGGGAGCTGTTTTTT,CASSFGTSGGYGELFF
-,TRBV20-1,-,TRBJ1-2,TGCAGTGCTAGTGGGGCAATGAACTATGGCTACACCTTC,CSASGAMNYGYTF
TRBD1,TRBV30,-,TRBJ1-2,TGTGCCTGGGACAGGGTTAGGGGTCGTGGCTACACCTTC,CAWDRVRGRGYTF
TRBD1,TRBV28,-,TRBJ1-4,TGTGCCAGCAGTCCGTGGACAGGGGAGGACGAAAAACTGTTTTTT,CASSPWTGEDEKLFF
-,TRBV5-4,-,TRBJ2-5,TGTGCCAGCAGCCTCGGCGGGCGCGAAGAGACCCAGTACTTC,CASSLGGREETQYF
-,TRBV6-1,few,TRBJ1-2,TGTGCCAGCAGTGAATCTGTTTATGGCTACACCTTC,CASSESVYGYTF
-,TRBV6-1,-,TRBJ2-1,TGTGCCAGCAGTGACAGGGTCTCCTACAATGAGCAGTTCTTC,CASSDRVSYNEQFF
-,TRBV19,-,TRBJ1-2,TGTGCCAGTAGTGAGGCCGGTGGCTATGGCTACACCTTC,CASSEAGGYGYTF
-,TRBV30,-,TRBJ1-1,TGTGCCTGGAGTCAGGGGAACACTGAAGCTTTCTTT,CAWSQGNTEAFF
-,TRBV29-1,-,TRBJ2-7,TGCAGCGTTGCTTGGGGGGTCTACGAGCAGTACTTC,CSVAWGVYEQYF
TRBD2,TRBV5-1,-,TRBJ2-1,TGCGCCAGCGGGCTATTAGCGGGGGCCCGGGCCAATGAGCAGTTCTTC,CASGLLAGARANEQFF
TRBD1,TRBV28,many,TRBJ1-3,TGTGCCAGCAGGGGGACAGGGGGAAACACCATATATTTT,CASRGTGGNTIYF
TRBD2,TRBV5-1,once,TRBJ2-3,TGCGCCAGCAGCCATACTGGGACTAGCGGCACCACAGATACGCAGTATTTT,CASSHTGTSGTTDTQYF
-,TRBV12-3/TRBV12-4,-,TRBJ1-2,TGTGCCAGCAGCCAGGGGTCGTTCTATGGCTACACCTTC,CASSQGSFYGYTF
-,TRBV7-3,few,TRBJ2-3,TGTGCCAGCAGCTTAGGGAGAGGAGATACGCAGTATTTT,CASSLGRGDTQYF
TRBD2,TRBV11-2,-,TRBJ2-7,TGTGCCAGCAGCATAACTAGCGGGAGGGTGTACGAGCAGTACTTC,CASSITSGRVYEQYF
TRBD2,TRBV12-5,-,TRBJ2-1,TGTGCTAGTGGAACGGGACTAGCGGCCCACAATGAGCAGTTCTTC,CASGTGLAAHNEQFF
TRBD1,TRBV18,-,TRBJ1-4,TGTGCCAGCTCAAACCGGGACAGAGATAATGAAAAGCTGTTTTTT,CASSNRDRDNEKLFF
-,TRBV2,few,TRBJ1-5,TGTGCCAGCAGTGCTCAATCAGGTGGGCAGCCCCAGCATTTT,CASSAQSGGQPQHF
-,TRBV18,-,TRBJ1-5,TGTGCCAGCTCACCCAACAGGGTGGCGAACAATCAGCCCCAGCATTTT,CASSPNRVANNQPQHF
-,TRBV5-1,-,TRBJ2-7,TGCGCCAGCAGCCCTGCCGTAGCCTACGAGCAGTACTTC,CASSPAVAYEQYF
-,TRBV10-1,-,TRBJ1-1,TGCGCCAGCAGTGAGGGCAGGAACACTGAAGCTTTCTTT,CASSEGRNTEAFF
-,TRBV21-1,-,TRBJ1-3,TGTGCCAGCAGCAACGGGCGACTTTCCGGGACACTTCCTGGAAACACCATATATTTT,CASSNGRLSGTLPGNTIYF
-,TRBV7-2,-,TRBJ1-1,TGTGCCAGCAGCGTAACTAGGGGGACCACTGAAGCTTTCTTT,CASSVTRGTTEAFF
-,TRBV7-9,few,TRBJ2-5,TGTGCCAGCAGCTTATACGGTAGAAATAAAGAGACCCAGTACTTC,CASSLYGRNKETQYF
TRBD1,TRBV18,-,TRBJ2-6,TGTGCCAGCTCACGCCCGGGACAGGGCATCTCTGGGGCCAACGTCCTGACTTTC,CASSRPGQGISGANVLTF
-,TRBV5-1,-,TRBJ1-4,TGCGCCAGCAGCTTGGGCCAGAACAATGAAAAACTGTTTTTT,CASSLGQNNEKLFF
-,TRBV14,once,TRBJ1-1,TGTGCCAGCAGCCAAATGACAGATTACACTGAAGCTTTCTTT,CASSQMTDYTEAFF
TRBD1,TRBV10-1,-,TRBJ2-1,TGCGCCAGCAGTGGTAGGGGACAGGAGTTCTTC,CASSGRGQEFF
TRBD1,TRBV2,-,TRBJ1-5,TGTGCCAGCAGTGAGCAGGGGGCAGGGGGTCAGCCCCAGCATTTT,CASSEQGAGGQPQHF
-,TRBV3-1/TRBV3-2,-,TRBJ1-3,TGTGCCAGCAGCCGGACAGTCTATTACTCTGGAAACACCATATATTTT,CASSRTVYYSGNTIYF